These T cell receptor beta chains were read from a single sample in a study of Tregs in tolerant kidney transplant recipients. Profiling relied on immunoSEQ multiplex PCR, and the TCRdb table lists in-frame clones only, not all of them. The data hold under 100,000 clones, with approximately 90% observed a single time. The sample was CD8+ T cells from blood. These TCRs come from a human donor in good health. Both conserved end residues are part of each CDR3. Each record gives: D gene, clone size, V gene, J gene, CDR3 DNA, CDR3 protein. D genes are given only for firm matches. Clone size is not always given. Where it is, it says once, few, many or a class for expanded clones.

NA,NA,TRBV5-6,TRBJ2-3,TGTGCCAGCAGCGGGGGCACAGATACGCAGTATTTT,CASSGGTDTQYF
NA,NA,TRBV27,TRBJ2-7,TGTGCCAGCAGTTTAGGATGGTCCTACGAGCAGTACTTC,CASSLGWSYEQYF
NA,NA,TRBV5-6,TRBJ1-1,TGTGCCAGCAGCCAGGATTTCGGATCGTGGGCTGAAGCTTTCTTT,CASSQDFGSWAEAFF
TRBD2,NA,TRBV30,TRBJ2-1,TGTGCCTGGAGTGTGGCGACGAGACTAGCGTTCGATGAGCAGTTCTTC,CAWSVATRLAFDEQFF
TRBD1,NA,TRBV4-1,TRBJ2-3,TGCGCCAGCAGCCGGAGACAGGGGGGGGTAGATACGCAGTATTTT,CASSRRQGGVDTQYF
NA,NA,TRBV6-1,TRBJ1-1,TGTGCCAGCAGCCGCGGACAGCCCTTTGATGAAGCTTTCTTT,CASSRGQPFDEAFF
NA,NA,TRBV4-1,TRBJ1-1,TGCGCCAGCAGCCAAGGCGCCGGTTTGAACACTGAAGCTTTCTTT,CASSQGAGLNTEAFF
NA,NA,TRBV4-1,TRBJ2-5,TGCGCCAGCGGAACCGGAGGGGGGGGCCGGGAGACCCAGTACTTC,CASGTGGGGRETQYF
TRBD1,once,TRBV6-1,TRBJ1-2,TGTGCCAGCAGCATAGACAGGGGGTTAGGCTATGGCTACACCTTC,CASSIDRGLGYGYTF
NA,NA,TRBV7-9,TRBJ2-7,TGTGCCAGCAGCCAAAGACAGGATTCCTACGAGCAGTACTTC,CASSQRQDSYEQYF
TRBD2,NA,TRBV27,TRBJ2-3,TGTGCCAGCAGTTTTAGCGGGGAAAGCACAGATACGCAGTATTTT,CASSFSGESTDTQYF
NA,NA,TRBV7-9,TRBJ2-1,TGTGCCAGCAGCCCAACCGGGATATACAATGAGCAGTTCTTC,CASSPTGIYNEQFF
NA,NA,TRBV7-6,TRBJ2-3,TGTGCCAGCAGCGAGACAGACACCTACGGAAATACGCAGTATTTT,CASSETDTYGNTQYF
NA,NA,TRBV6-5,TRBJ2-7,TGTGCCAGCAGTTACGTTCGAACGGCGCCCCCCTACGAGCAGTACTTC,CASSYVRTAPPYEQYF
NA,NA,TRBV5-6,TRBJ1-2,TGTGCCAGCAGCTTGGCCAGGGGCTACACCTTC,CASSLARGYTF